This T cell receptor (beta chain) comes out of a study of T cell responses to AZD1222 COVID-19 vaccine. Notes on the study in general: Only after the peak T cell response were repertoires sampled. Reports indicate that nearly half of spike-specific TCRs are directed at unmutated variant regions.

Assay used: immunoSEQ multiplex PCR; TCRdb lists only in-frame clones, some missing. The table includes about 150,000 clones, about 90% detected once. Concerning this clone itself: The antigen is undetermined.

This sample comprised peripheral blood, obtained on day 0 of MenACWY control vaccination. The sequence was collected from an adult in good health.

DNA for the CDR3: TGTGCCAGCAGGCCGGACAGAGGGTCCGGGGAGCTGTTTTTT. Its translation: CASRPDRGSGELFF. This sequence joins TRBV6-4 and TRBJ2-2; maybe TRBD1 (6 bases). Trimming took 6 bases from V and 6 from J, leaving 14 bases between them. Germline V CDR1 and CDR2: MRHNA, SNTAGT. The CDR3 contains 14 residues.